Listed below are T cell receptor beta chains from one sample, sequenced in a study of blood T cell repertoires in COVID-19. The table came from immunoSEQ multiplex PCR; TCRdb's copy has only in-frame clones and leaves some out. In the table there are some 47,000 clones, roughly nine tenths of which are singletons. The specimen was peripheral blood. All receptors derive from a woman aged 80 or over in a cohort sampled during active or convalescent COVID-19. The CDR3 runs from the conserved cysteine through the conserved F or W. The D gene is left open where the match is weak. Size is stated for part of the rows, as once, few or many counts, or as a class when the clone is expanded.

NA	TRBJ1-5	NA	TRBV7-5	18	TGTGTCAGAAGCCGAATTGGTCCCTTCGGGTATAGCAATCAGCCCCAGCATTTT	CVRSRIGPFGYSNQPQHF
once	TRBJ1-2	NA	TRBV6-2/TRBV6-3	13	TGTGCCAGCAGTTGGGAGACTAACTATGGCTACACCTTC	CASSWETNYGYTF
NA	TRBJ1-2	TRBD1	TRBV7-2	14	TGTGCCAGCAGCCGCCCAGGGGGCGCCTATGGCTACACCTTC	CASSRPGGAYGYTF
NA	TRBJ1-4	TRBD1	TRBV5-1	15	TGCGCCAGCAGCTTGTCCCCTCCAGGGGGAGAAAAACTGTTTTTT	CASSLSPPGGEKLFF
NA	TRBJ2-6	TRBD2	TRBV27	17	TGTGCCAGCAGTTTACTCGGGGGGGGGCCTGGGGCCAACGTCCTGACTTTC	CASSLLGGGPGANVLTF
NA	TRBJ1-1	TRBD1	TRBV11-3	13	TGTGCCAGCAGCCTGGGACAGCCGAATGAAGCTTTCTTT	CASSLGQPNEAFF
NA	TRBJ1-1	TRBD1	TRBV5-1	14	TGCGCCAGCAGCCCAGGGGGAGGGAACACTGAAGCTTTCTTT	CASSPGGGNTEAFF
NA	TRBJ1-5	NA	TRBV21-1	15	TGTGCCAGCAGCAAAGTCAATACAGGCAATCAGCCCCAGCATTTT	CASSKVNTGNQPQHF
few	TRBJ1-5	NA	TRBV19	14	TGTGCCAGTAGCCCGGGACCTCGGGGGCAGCCCCAGCATTTT	CASSPGPRGQPQHF
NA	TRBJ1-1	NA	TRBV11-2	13	TGTGCCAGCAGCTCGGTCCGAGTCGCTGAAGCTTTCTTT	CASSSVRVAEAFF
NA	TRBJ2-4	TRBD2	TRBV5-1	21	TGCGCCAGCAGCTTGGAACTACAGACTAGCGGGGGGGTCCTAGCCAAAAACATTCAGTACTTC	CASSLELQTSGGVLAKNIQYF
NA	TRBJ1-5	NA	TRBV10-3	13	TGTGCCATCAGTGGGGCGGGGGATCAGCCCCAGCATTTT	CAISGAGDQPQHF
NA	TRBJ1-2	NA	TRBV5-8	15	TGTGCCAGCAGCTTTTTCCCTCCAGGGGACTATGGCTACACCTTC	CASSFFPPGDYGYTF
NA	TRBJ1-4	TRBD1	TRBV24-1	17	TGTGCCACCAGTGATTTGGGACAGGGGGGAATGGGTGAAAAACTGTTTTTT	CATSDLGQGGMGEKLFF
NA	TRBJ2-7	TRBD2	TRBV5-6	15	TGTGCCAGCAGCCCGGGACTAGCGGGAATCCACGAGCAGTACTTC	CASSPGLAGIHEQYF
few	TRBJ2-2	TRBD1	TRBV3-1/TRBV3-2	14	TGTGCCAGCAGCCAAGTCCAGGGGGCCGGGGAGCTGTTTTTT	CASSQVQGAGELFF
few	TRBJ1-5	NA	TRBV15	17	TGTGCCACCAGCAGAGATTTAATCGGGGGGGGCAATCAGCCCCAGCATTTT	CATSRDLIGGGNQPQHF
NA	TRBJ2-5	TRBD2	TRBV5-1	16	TGCGCCAGCAGCTTAGGAACTAGCGGGAACCAAGAGACCCAGTACTTC	CASSLGTSGNQETQYF
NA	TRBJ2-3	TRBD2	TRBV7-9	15	TGTGCCAGCAGCTTATTGGGGACTAGCGGGGGCCCGCAGTATTTT	CASSLLGTSGGPQYF
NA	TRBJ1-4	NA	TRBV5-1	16	TGCGCCAGCAGCTTTTCAGGACAGTCAACTAATGAAAAACTGTTTTTT	CASSFSGQSTNEKLFF
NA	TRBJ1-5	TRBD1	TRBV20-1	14	TGCAGTGCTAGTCCAGGGGGATCAAATCAGCCCCAGCATTTT	CSASPGGSNQPQHF
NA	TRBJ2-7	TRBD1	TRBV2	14	TGTGCCAGTATGCCTTTGGACAGGGCCAACGAGCAGTACTTC	CASMPLDRANEQYF
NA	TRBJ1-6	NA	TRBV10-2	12	TGCGCCAGCAGATCTGGTAGATCACCCCTCCACTTT	CASRSGRSPLHF
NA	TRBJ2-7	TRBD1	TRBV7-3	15	TGTGCCAGCAGCCGGGAGACAGGGGGGAACTACGAGCAGTACTTC	CASSRETGGNYEQYF
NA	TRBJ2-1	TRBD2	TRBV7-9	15	TGTGCCAGCAGCTTCACCGGGACTAGGGACCATGAGCAGTTCTTC	CASSFTGTRDHEQFF
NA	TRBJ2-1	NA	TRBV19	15	TGTGCCAGTAGTCCCCGGACCACGGGGTACAATGAGCAGTTCTTC	CASSPRTTGYNEQFF
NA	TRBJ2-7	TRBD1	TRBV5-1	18	TGCGCCAGCAGAACCGGGACAGGGGGCCTCGCTGGTTTGAACGAGCAGTACTTC	CASRTGTGGLAGLNEQYF
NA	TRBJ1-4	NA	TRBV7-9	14	TGTGCCAGCAGCTCTCCGGGAGGCCCGGGGCAACTGTTTTTT	CASSSPGGPGQLFF
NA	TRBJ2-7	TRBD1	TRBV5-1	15	TGCGCCAGCAGCTTTGGGACAGGGGGCTACTACGAGCAGTACTTC	CASSFGTGGYYEQYF
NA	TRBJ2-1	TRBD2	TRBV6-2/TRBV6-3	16	TGTGCCAGCAGTTACTCTACGGGAGGCCCCTACAATGAGCAGTTCTTC	CASSYSTGGPYNEQFF
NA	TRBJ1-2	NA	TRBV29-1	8	TGCAGCGTTGGGCCCTACACCTTC	CSVGPYTF
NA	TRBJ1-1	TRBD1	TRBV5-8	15	TGTGCCAGCAGCATCTGGGACAGCGGGAACACTGAAGCTTTCTTT	CASSIWDSGNTEAFF
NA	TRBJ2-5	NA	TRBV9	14	TGTGCCAGCACCCTGGGGCCCGACGGAGAGACCCAGTACTTC	CASTLGPDGETQYF
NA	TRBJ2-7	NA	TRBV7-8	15	TGTGCCAGCAGCTTATTTATAGGGAGCTCCTACGAGCAGTACTTC	CASSLFIGSSYEQYF
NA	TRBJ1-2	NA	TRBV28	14	TGTGCCAGCAGTCTACTTCTTGGGGAGGGTGGCTACACCTTC	CASSLLLGEGGYTF
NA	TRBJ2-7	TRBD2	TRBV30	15	TGTGCCTGGGTCCCTCTAGCGGGAAGATCCTACGAGCAGTACTTC	CAWVPLAGRSYEQYF
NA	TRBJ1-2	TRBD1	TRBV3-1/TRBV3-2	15	TGTGCCAGCAGCCGGAGGACAGGTATCTTCGGTGGCTACACCTTC	CASSRRTGIFGGYTF
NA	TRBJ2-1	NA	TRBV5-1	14	TGCGCCAGCAGTATTGGCGGCGCCTACAATGAGCAGTTCTTC	CASSIGGAYNEQFF
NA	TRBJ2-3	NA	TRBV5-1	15	TGCGCCAGCAGCTTATGGGGAGATCGCACAGATACGCAGTATTTT	CASSLWGDRTDTQYF
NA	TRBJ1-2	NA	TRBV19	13	TGTGCCAGTAGTCCGGACAGATTCGGTGGCTACACCTTC	CASSPDRFGGYTF
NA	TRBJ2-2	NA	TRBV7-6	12	TGTGCCAGCGGAGGGATCACCGGGGAGCTGTTTTTT	CASGGITGELFF
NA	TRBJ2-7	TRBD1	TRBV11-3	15	TGTGCCAGCAGCCCCGGGACAGTAAATCACTACGAGCAGTACTTC	CASSPGTVNHYEQYF
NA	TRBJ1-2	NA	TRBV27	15	TGTGCCAGCAGTTTATTACCGACAGGAGACTATGGCTACACCTTC	CASSLLPTGDYGYTF
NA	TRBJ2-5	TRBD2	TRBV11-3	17	TGTGCCAGCAGCTCGCGACTAGCGGGAGGCCTCCAAGAGACCCAGTACTTC	CASSSRLAGGLQETQYF
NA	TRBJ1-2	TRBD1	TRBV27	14	TGTGCCAGCAGCCCGGACAGGGGGGCCTATGGCTACACCTTC	CASSPDRGAYGYTF
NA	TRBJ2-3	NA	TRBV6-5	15	TGTGCCAGCAGTTTGGATGCCTTGCGGACAGATACGCAGTATTTT	CASSLDALRTDTQYF
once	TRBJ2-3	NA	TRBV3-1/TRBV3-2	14	TGTGCCAGCAGCCTCGAAACTTTCGCAGATACGCAGTATTTT	CASSLETFADTQYF
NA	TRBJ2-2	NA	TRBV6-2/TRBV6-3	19	TGTGCCAGCAGTTACGGATGGAGGGCCCCCCCGGATGGGTCCGGGGAGCTGTTTTTT	CASSYGWRAPPDGSGELFF
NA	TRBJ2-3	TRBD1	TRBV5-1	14	TGCGCCAGCAGCTCGGGACAGAGCACAGATACGCAGTATTTT	CASSSGQSTDTQYF
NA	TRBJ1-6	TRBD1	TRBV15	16	TGTGCCACCAGCAGAAATCTGGGACAGGAGAATTCACCCCTCCACTTT	CATSRNLGQENSPLHF
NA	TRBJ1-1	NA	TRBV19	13	TGTGCCAGTAGTATCAATCGGGGCACTGAAGCTTTCTTT	CASSINRGTEAFF
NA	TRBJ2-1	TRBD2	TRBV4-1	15	TGCGCCAGCAGCTTAAGCGGGGGCTCCTACAATGAGCAGTTCTTC	CASSLSGGSYNEQFF
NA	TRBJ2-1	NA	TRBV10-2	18	TGCGCCAGCAGTGCTCTCTTTGGTGGGCGTAAGTCCTACAATGAGCAGTTCTTC	CASSALFGGRKSYNEQFF
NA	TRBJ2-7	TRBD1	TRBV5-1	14	TGCGCCAGCAGTTGGGACAGTACCTCCTACGAGCAGTACTTC	CASSWDSTSYEQYF
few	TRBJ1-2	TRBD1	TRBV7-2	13	TGTGCCAGCAGCTCTAGACAGGGTGGTGGCTACACCTTC	CASSSRQGGGYTF
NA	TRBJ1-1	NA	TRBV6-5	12	TGTGCCAGCAGCCATCCCCTAGCCGAAGCTTTCTTT	CASSHPLAEAFF
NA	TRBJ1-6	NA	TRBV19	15	TGTGCCAGTATGCGGGACGGAAATTCACGTTCACCCCTCCACTTT	CASMRDGNSRSPLHF
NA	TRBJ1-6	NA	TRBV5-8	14	TGTGCCAGCAGCTTTCAACAGGGACATTCACCCCTCCACTTT	CASSFQQGHSPLHF
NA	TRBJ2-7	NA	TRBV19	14	TGTGCCAGTAGTATTGGGCAGGGAAGCTACGAGCAGTACTTC	CASSIGQGSYEQYF
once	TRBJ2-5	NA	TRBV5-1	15	TGCGCCAGCAGCTCGGGTTTCGGGAGTGGAGAGACCCAGTACTTC	CASSSGFGSGETQYF